This T cell receptor (beta chain) comes out of a study of molecular identifiers for immune sequencing clone quantification. Study results and limitations: Jurkat TCR RNA spiked in from one cell (amid roughly 970,000 naive cells) was reportedly detectable. Clones that exceeded 20 RNA copies held over 99% of effector molecules, yet under 1% in naive cells.

The CDR3 is 15 amino acids. Methods described previously, with TCR primers listed, were used for bulk TCR libraries. TCRdb called the PCR reads again in MiXCR, with one record for every CDR3 protein. The sample yields hundreds of thousands of distinct CDR3 sequences, around 25% seen once. As regards this clonotype: Its specificity is not known. A much larger clone sits a single nucleotide away, making a read error possible.

V is TRBV12-3 or TRBV12-4 and J is TRBJ1-2; tentative D call: TRBD1 (5 bases). The sequenced sample was naive CD8+ T cells from blood, with Jurkat cell RNA spiked in. Subset defined: FACS-sorted CD8+CD4-CCR7+CD45RA+ naive T cells. This receptor was obtained from a human donor in good health. Some libraries in this study had Jurkat cell RNA spiked in. For the CDR3, the DNA is TGTGCCGGCAGCCTTGGCTGGGGGGGAATCTATGGCTACACCTTC. This sequence encodes CAGSLGWGGIYGYTF.